What follows is one T cell receptor (beta chain) and its context. Its specificity is unknown. TCRdb re-called the 5' RACE reads with MiXCR, one entry per CDR3 protein. The repertoire includes around 180,000 distinct CDR3 sequences, 10% to 15% of them detected once, and roughly 11% sits in the top ten. CDR3 length: 14 residues. Germline CDR1 and CDR2: LNHDA and SQIVND (reference sequence). V lost 7 bases, J lost 3 bases, and 13 bases lay in between. This entry belongs to a study of CD8 T cells in ankylosing spondylitis. Broader study findings: Within ankylosing spondylitis blood, a TCR beta motif made up of eight or nine highly homologous variants appeared to be characteristic. The authors found the disease-linked clones to be CD8+ and relatively rare in peripheral blood. Clones linked to disease were reported to show significant enrichment in matched ankylosing spondylitis synovial fluid.

The clonotype originates from a female donor with ankylosing spondylitis or in good health (not recorded which). The sequencing sample was made of blood, either unsorted or a sorted T cell fraction (not recorded which). This sequence joins TRBV19 and TRBJ2-1, with D hard to call. The CDR3 bases are TGTGCCAGTAAGGCAGCGCGCTTCTACAATGAGCAGTTCTTC. Protein: CASKAARFYNEQFF.